Given below is one TCR beta chain in context. Its target is unknown. Donors came from a validation cohort of approximately 110 subjects, distinct from the first 666-subject cohort. Profiling relied on immunoSEQ multiplex PCR, and the TCRdb table lists in-frame clones only, not all of them. The sample shows about 140,000 clones, around nine tenths of them seen only once. This record comes from a study of cytomegalovirus exposure and HLA in healthy donors. As for the study in general: The same platform as the approximately 660 first-cohort repertoires was used for the 120 validation repertoires, a later analysis reported. General study results and limits: Overall, approximately 150 TCR beta chains were annotated as cytomegalovirus-associated. Most TCR sequences showed up rarely, but some public TCRs showed up in many donors.

The source material was PBMCs. The TCR was taken from a young man in good health and CMV-seropositive.

CDR3 sequence reads: CASSFLGRNTEAFF. CDR3 nucleotide sequence: TGTGCCAGCAGCTTCTTAGGGAGGAACACTGAAGCTTTCTTT. The rearrangement links TRBV7-6 to TRBJ1-1; D gene uncertain. The V and J ends lost 3 bases and 1 base respectively, with 9 bases between them. CDR3 length: 14 residues. The germline CDR1 and CDR2 sequences are SGHVS and FNYEAQ.